This T cell receptor (beta chain) was documented in a study of regulatory T cells in long-lasting Graves disease (dated by TCRdb to about 2021). About the full investigation: Antithyroid drugs had been taken for less than 3 months by newly diagnosed Graves' disease patients. Persistent Graves' disease patients were compared with newly diagnosed Graves' disease patients by peripheral blood TCR sequencing and RNA sequencing. The study was registered as a clinical trial and conducted in China. A total of 33 samples were covered by TCR sequencing, comprising approximately 13 persistent and some 20 newly diagnosed Graves' disease patients.

Worth noting for this clonotype: The specificity of this receptor is unknown. One end of the junction is discordant with germline, which a read error may explain.

The library relied on multiplex PCR. These reads were obtained on an Illumina HiSeq 4000. CDR3 regions were amplified by Arm-PCR with iRepertoire HTBI primers to construct TCR beta libraries. PCR products were gel purified before sequencing. The study's own analysis went as follows. A total of fewer than 80 TRBV and 14 TRBJ segments were identified across samples and were used for gene usage analysis of CDR3 amino acid clonotypes. COPE and FqMerger were used to merge filtered high-quality paired reads into contigs. BLAST was used to align contigs to the IMGT TRBV, TRBD and TRBJ reference genes, and CDR3 was defined following IMGT. Any clonotype with a frequency above 0.1% was counted as a highly expanded clone. Repertoire diversity was measured by Shannon entropy, and V-J evenness by the Gini coefficient. A clonotype was considered public if more than one individual shared it. Using fastp at Q25 and MiXCR, TCRdb reprocessed the public reads and kept productive beta chains. Each entry is one CDR3 protein sequence, shown with its most common DNA and genes. The V and J calls, along with clone size, are taken from TCRdb and not from the paper's own processing. Here the sample has hundreds of thousands of distinct CDR3 sequences; roughly 15% occur a single time. 18% of the sample goes to the ten largest clones.

Per the germline V gene, SGHAT is the CDR1 and FQNNGV is the CDR2. The CDR3 spans 16 residues, from the cysteine through the phenylalanine. The entry retains the CDR3 DNA only, 48 bases that are in frame from base 1. Taken with the paper, the label for time point translates to: newly diagnosed GD, antithyroid drugs for less than 3 months. For both TCR sequencing and RNA sequencing, RNA was extracted from PBMCs in TRIzol. Graves' disease was diagnosed according to American Thyroid Association guidelines. Recruitment of patients was carried out at an endocrinology department in Xi'an, China. Each patient gave about 9.1 milliliters of peripheral blood, collected in an EDTA anticoagulant tube. Ficoll Paque Plus density gradient separation was used to isolate PBMCs, and no further T cell sorting was done. An Agilent 2100 Bioanalyzer and agarose gel were used to check RNA quality, while a NanoDrop 2000 measured RNA concentration.

What the study reported, not specific to this receptor: Sequencing and analysis were limited to the TCR beta chain. As a limitation, the authors acknowledged that the small sample size may reduce accuracy. A larger number of public clonotypes was shared among persistent patients (around 2,700) than among newly diagnosed patients (approximately 930). Peripheral blood alone was examined, since thyroid tissue, which constituted the primary lesion, could not be accessed. TRBV28, TRBJ1-2 and TRBJ2-5 were preferentially used in persistent disease, while TRBV20-1 and TRBJ2-1 were favored in newly diagnosed disease. Lower TCR Shannon entropy and fewer highly expanded clones were observed in persistent Graves' disease patients than in newly diagnosed patients, which suggested clonal expansion.

The sample also formed part of further work on T cells in Graves' hyperthyroidism and ophthalmopathy. Per that second paper: A patient counted as having stable Graves' hyperthyroidism if no progression to ophthalmopathy occurred over 18 months of follow-up. Hyperthyroidism patients were newly diagnosed, had a disease duration of under 2 months, and were aged 18 to 65 years. Any patient with an uncontrolled infection, another autoimmune disease, pregnancy or lactation was excluded. Diagnoses were based on clinical symptoms, serum thyroxine and TRAb, thyroid ultrasound and orbital computed tomography. For the first round of RT-PCR on the TCR CDR3, the HTBI primer set was used together with the Qiagen OneStep RT-PCR kit. Most expanded thyroid clonotypes (frequency above 0.001) were also detected in blood, a finding suggesting that blood repertoires may reflect thyroid immune responses. In cross-validation, a model built on a 13 V-J signature told ophthalmopathy apart from stable hyperthyroidism with approximately 90% sensitivity and roughly 81% specificity, and in testing the same model reached 80%/75%. During validation, the model predicted progression to ophthalmopathy a median of roughly 7.1 months ahead of onset, with approximately 71% sensitivity and 72.22% specificity. To identify distinguishing TCR V-J signatures, a discovery cohort of about 100 patients was used, comprising some 45 with Graves' ophthalmopathy and 57 with stable Graves' hyperthyroidism. Whether ophthalmopathy could be predicted prospectively was tested in an independent validation cohort made up of approximately 19 hyperthyroidism patients plus 17 patients who later progressed to ophthalmopathy. For training and testing, the 95 to 100 patients in the discovery cohort were randomly divided in a 7:3 ratio. In about 6 Graves' hyperthyroidism patients, the study also compared T-cell repertoires from thyroid tissue with T-cell repertoires from blood. After blood sampling, hyperthyroidism patients were treated with methimazole at a starting dose of 30 mg daily, and ophthalmopathy patients were treated with high-dose intravenous methylprednisolone. The libraries were constructed in a second round of multiplex PCR and then size-selected and purified. Paired-end sequencing of the libraries was performed with 100 bp reads on an Illumina HiSeq2000. Raw data were processed with SOAPnuke, discarding reads with adapters, uncalled bases, mean Phred below 15, or no exact constant-primer or identifier match. High-quality paired reads were merged using COPE v1.2.5, and each unique nucleotide sequence was defined as a clonotype. MiTCR v1.1 was used to align clonotypes to the IMGT TRBV, TRBD and TRBJ reference segments. Analysis was restricted to V-J combinations with a frequency above 0.0001, which covered roughly 99% of repertoires. The TCS score was defined as the ratio of F50 (clonal expansion) to E x V (chaos), calculated using BLOSUM62-based TCRdist between CDR3 peptides within each V-J. Welch's t-statistics and random forest reduced fewer than 550 V-J features to 13, which were used in a naive Bayes classifier (R e1071). Sample size was not statistically predetermined, and blinding of investigators to group allocation was not performed. The paper describes TCR Vbeta CDR3 sequencing of 140 or so peripheral blood samples, made up of some 40 ophthalmopathy patients, 70 to 75 hyperthyroidism patients and 17 progressor patients.

This TCR was sampled from a woman aged 25 to 45 with Graves disease. Donor details come from another sample of the same person, matched by shared clones. This sequence uses TRBV11-2 and TRBJ2-7; TRBD2 is a possible D gene, resting on 6 matching bases. The sample was peripheral blood mononuclear cells (PBMCs), taken at new diagnosis, from a patient treated with antithyroid drugs. The DNA sequence is as follows: TGCGCCAGCAGCCAACGAGGAGTGGAGGGAACCTACGAGCAGTACTTC. The translation is CASSQRGVEGTYEQYF.